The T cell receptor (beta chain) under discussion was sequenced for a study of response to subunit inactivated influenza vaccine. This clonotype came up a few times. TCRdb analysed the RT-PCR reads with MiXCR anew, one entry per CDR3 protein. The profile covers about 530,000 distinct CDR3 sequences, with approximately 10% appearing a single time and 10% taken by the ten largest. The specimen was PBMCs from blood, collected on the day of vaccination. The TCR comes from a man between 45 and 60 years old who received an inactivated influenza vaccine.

For the CDR3, the DNA is TGTGCCAGCAGCTCGGTCGGGACTCAACAGGGCGGTCCTGGGGCCAACGTCCTGACTTTC. Translation gives CASSSVGTQQGGPGANVLTF. V and J are TRBV11-1 and TRBJ2-6, with D perhaps assigned TRBD1 or TRBD2 (6 bases each). Germline V gene lookup returns CDR1 SGHAT and CDR2 FQDESV (reference sequence). Trimming shortened V by 4 bases and J by 2 bases, and 24 bases separated the two germline ends. The CDR3 spans 20 residues.